This T cell receptor beta chain was observed in a study of blood T cell repertoires in COVID-19. Across the whole study: The United States, Italy and Spain supplied acute and convalescent COVID-19 samples. Sample material is recorded as cDNA or gDNA derived from T cells, B-cell-depleted T cells, or PBMCs.

V gave up 5 bases and J gave up 4 bases; unmatched junction bases: 14. The CDR3 spans 18 residues. Germline V lookup: CDR1 MDHEN, CDR2 SYDVKM. TCRdb's copy holds only in-frame clones and misses some; the assay was immunoSEQ multiplex PCR. The sample holds some 260,000 clones, over 70% seen once. The sequencing sample was made of peripheral blood. The sequence was obtained from a woman aged 70 to 79 with COVID-19, enrolled during active disease. The genes are TRBV28 and TRBJ2-5; 12 bases map to TRBD2. This chain's CDR3 is CASSLAGGPLDPRETQYF. In DNA form, the CDR3 reads TGTGCCAGCAGTCTAGCGGGAGGGCCGTTAGACCCTAGAGAGACCCAGTACTTC. Using reference TRBV28 and TRBJ2-5 for the parts outside the CDR3, the full variable domain is DVKVTQSSRYLVKRTGEKVFLECVQDMDHENMFWYRQDPGLGLRLIYFSYDVKMKEKGDIPEGYSVSREKKERFSLILESASTNQTSMYLCASSLAGGPLDPRETQYFGPGTRLLVL.